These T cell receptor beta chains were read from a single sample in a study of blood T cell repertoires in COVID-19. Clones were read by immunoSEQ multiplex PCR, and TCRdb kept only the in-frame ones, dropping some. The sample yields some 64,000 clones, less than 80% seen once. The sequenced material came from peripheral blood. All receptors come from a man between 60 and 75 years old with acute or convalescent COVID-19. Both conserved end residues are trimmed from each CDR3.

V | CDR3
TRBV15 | ATSREQGAYSPLH
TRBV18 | ASSPIAPQSSGNTIY
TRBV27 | ASSAGRSSGRAQETQY
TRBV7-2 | ASSWKNSGSGYNEQF
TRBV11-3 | ASSLFSSDTQY
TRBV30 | AWGGRRSAQPQH
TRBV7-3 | ASSLSPGTTEAF
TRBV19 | ASSTSWGRGTEAF
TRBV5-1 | ASSGARGQETQY
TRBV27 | ASSRTANEQF
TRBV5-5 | ASKSEIHEQY
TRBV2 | ASSDVGTSGYNEQF
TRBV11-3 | ASRSGQGANEQF
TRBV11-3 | ASSGAGVSYNEQF
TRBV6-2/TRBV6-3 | ASSRQGSGNEQF
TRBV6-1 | ASSDGQGNTIY
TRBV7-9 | ASSLVGLAEGLGQF
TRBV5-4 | ASSLGLPLGTGELF
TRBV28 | ATNRMGGVSYEQY
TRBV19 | ASTPRGQANSPLH
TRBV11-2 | ASSLATGWEAF
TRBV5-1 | ASSDSTETQY
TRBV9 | ASSPYGTGDYGYT
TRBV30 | ARSSGGAGWNEQF
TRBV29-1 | SKTGGPKGTQY
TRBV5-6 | ASSLGTGSKNIQY